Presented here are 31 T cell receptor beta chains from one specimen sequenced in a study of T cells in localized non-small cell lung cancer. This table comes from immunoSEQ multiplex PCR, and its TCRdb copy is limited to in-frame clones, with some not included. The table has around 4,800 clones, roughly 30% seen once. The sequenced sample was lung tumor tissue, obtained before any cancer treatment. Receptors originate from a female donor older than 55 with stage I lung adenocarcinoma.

For the CDR3, the DNA is TGTGCCAGCAGCTTGAATCCGGGGAGCAATCAGCCCCAGCATTTT. Its translation: CASSLNPGSNQPQHF. V and J are TRBV11-3 and TRBJ1-5; D unclear. Germline V gives CDR1 SGHNT, CDR2 YENEEA. This CDR3 has 15 amino acids. The germline V and J ends were trimmed by 3 bases and 1 base, with 10 bases remaining between them.

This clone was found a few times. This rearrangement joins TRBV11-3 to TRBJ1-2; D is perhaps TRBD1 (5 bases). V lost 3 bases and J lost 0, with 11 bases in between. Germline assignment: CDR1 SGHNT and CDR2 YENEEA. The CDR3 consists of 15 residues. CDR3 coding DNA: TGTGCCAGCAGCTTGGGGCGGCCGACTAACTATGGCTACACCTTC. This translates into CASSLGRPTNYGYTF. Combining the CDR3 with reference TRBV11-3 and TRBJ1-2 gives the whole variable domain EAGVVQSPRYKIIEKKQPVAFWCNPISGHNTLYWYLQNLGQGPELLIRYENEEAVDDSQLPKDRFSAERLKGVDSTLKIQPAELGDSAVYLCASSLGRPTNYGYTFGSGTRLTVV.

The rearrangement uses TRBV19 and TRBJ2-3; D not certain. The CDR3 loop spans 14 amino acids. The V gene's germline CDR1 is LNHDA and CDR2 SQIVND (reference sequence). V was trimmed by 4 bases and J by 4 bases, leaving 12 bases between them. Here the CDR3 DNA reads TGTGCCAGTAGTAGTTGGTTTTGGCCAGATACGCAGTATTTT. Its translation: CASSSWFWPDTQYF.

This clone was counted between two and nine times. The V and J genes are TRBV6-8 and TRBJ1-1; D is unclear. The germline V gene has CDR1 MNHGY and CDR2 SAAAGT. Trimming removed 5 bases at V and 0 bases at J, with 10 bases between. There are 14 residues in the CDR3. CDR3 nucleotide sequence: TGTGCCAGCAGTGTGGCAGGAGTGAACACTGAAGCTTTCTTT. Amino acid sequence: CASSVAGVNTEAFF.

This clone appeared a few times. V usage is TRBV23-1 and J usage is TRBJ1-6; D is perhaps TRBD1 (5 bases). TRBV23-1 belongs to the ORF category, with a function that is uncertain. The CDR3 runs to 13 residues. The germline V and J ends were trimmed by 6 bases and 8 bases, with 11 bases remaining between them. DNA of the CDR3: TGCGCCAGCAGCCCGGACACCCATTCACCCCTCCACTTT. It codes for CASSPDTHSPLHF.

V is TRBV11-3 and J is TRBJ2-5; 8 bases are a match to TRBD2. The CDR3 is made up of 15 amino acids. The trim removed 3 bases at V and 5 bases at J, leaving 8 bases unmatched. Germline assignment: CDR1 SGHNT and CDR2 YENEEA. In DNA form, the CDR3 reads TGTGCCAGCAGCTTTGGAGCGGGGGCTGGGGAGACCCAGTACTTC. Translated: CASSFGAGAGETQYF.

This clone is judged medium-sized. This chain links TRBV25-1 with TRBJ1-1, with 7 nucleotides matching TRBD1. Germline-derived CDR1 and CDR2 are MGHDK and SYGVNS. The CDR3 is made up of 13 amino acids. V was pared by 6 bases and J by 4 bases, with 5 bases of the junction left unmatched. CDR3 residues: CASRIPGGTEAFF. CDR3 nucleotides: TGTGCCAGCAGGATACCAGGGGGCACTGAAGCTTTCTTT.

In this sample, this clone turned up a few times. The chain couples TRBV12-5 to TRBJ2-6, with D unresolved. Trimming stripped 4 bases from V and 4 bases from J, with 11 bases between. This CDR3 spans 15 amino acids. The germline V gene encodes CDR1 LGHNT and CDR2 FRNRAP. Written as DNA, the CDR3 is TGTGCTAGTGGTTCCCTCACCATAGGGGCCAACGTCCTGACTTTC. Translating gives CASGSLTIGANVLTF.

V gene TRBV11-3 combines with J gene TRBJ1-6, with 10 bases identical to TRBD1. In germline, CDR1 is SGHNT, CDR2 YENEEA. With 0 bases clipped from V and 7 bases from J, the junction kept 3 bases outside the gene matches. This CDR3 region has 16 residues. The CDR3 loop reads CASSLESTGGNSPLHF. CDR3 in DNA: TGTGCCAGCAGCTTAGAGTCGACAGGGGGCAATTCACCCCTCCACTTT.

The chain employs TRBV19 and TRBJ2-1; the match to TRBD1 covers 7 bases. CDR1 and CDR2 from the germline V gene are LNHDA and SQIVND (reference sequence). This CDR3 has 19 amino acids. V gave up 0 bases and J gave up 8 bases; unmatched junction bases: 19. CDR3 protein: CASSIDLPRQGTGLHEQFF. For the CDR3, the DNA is TGTGCCAGTAGTATAGATCTCCCTCGACAGGGAACGGGTCTCCATGAGCAGTTCTTC.

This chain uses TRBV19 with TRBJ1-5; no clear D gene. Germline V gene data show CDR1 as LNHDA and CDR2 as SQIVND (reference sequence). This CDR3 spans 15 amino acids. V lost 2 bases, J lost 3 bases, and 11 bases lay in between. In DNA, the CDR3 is TGTGCCAGTAGTATAAGGGCCGGTTACAATCAGCCCCAGCATTTT. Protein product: CASSIRAGYNQPQHF.

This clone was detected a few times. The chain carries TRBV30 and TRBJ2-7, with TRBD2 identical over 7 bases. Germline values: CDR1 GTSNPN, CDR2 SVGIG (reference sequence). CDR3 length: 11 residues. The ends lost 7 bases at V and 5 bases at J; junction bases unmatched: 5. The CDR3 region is CALGGVHEQYF. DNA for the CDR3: TGTGCCTTGGGGGGGGTCCACGAGCAGTACTTC.

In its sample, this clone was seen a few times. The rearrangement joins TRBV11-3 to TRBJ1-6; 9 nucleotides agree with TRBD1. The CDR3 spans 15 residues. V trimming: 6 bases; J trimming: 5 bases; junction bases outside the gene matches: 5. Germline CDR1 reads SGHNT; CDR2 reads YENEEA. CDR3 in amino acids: CASSPGTGNNSPLHF. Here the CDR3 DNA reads TGTGCCAGCAGTCCCGGGACAGGGAATAATTCACCCCTCCACTTT.

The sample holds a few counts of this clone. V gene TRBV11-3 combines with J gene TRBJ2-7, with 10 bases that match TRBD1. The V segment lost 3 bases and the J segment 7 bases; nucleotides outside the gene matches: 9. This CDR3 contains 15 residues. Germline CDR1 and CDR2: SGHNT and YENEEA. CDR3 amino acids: CASSLVSTGGVEQYF. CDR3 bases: TGTGCCAGCAGCTTGGTCTCGACAGGGGGCGTAGAGCAGTACTTC.

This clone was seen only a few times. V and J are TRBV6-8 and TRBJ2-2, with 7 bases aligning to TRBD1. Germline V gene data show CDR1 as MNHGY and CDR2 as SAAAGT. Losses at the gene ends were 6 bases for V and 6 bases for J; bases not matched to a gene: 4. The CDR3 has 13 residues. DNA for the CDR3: TGTGCCAGCAGGAACAGGGGTTCCGGGGAGCTGTTTTTT. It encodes CASRNRGSGELFF.

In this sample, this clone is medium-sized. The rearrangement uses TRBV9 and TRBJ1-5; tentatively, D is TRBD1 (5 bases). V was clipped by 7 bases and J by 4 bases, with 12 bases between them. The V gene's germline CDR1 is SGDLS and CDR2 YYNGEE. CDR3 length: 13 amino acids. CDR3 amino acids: CASVVGENQPQHF. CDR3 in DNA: TGTGCCAGCGTAGTGGGGGAAAATCAGCCCCAGCATTTT. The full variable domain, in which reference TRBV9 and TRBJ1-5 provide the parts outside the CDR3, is DSGVTQTPKHLITATGQRVTLRCSPRSGDLSVYWYQQSLDQGLQFLIQYYNGEERAKGNILERFSAQQFPDLHSELNLSSLELGDSALYFCASVVGENQPQHFGDGTRLSIL.

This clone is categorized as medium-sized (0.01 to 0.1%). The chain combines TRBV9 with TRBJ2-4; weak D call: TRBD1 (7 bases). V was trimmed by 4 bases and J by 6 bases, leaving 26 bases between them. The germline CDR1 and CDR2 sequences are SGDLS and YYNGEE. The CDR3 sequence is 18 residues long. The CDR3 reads CASSPHPGTLQGGNIQYF. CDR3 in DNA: TGTGCCAGCAGCCCCCACCCAGGGACTCTCCAGGGGGGAAACATTCAGTACTTC.

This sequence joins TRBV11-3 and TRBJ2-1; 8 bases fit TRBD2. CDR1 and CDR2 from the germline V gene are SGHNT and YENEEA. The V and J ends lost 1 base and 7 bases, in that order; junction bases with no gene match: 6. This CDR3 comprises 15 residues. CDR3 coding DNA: TGTGCCAGCAGCTTAGGACGGGGGGGGTTTAATGAGCAGTTCTTC. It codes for CASSLGRGGFNEQFF.

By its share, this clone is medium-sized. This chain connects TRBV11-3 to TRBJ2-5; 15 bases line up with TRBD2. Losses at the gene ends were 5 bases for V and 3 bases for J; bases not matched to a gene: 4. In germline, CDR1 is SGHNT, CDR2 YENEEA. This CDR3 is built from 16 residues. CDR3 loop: CASSRGLAGGKETQYF. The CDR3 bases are TGTGCCAGCAGCCGCGGACTAGCGGGGGGGAAAGAGACCCAGTACTTC.

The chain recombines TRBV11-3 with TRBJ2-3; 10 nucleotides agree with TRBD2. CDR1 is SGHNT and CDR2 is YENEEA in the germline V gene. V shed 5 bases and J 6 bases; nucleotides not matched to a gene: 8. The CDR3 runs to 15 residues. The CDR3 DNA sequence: TGTGCCAGCAGCGTCCCCGGGACTAGCGCCGATACGCAGTATTTT. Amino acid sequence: CASSVPGTSADTQYF. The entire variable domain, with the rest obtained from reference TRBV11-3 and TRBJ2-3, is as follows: EAGVVQSPRYKIIEKKQPVAFWCNPISGHNTLYWYLQNLGQGPELLIRYENEEAVDDSQLPKDRFSAERLKGVDSTLKIQPAELGDSAVYLCASSVPGTSADTQYFGPGTRLTVL.

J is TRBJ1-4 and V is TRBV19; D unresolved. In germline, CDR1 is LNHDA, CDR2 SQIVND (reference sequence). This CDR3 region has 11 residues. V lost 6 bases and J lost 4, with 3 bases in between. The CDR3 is CASRVNEKLFF. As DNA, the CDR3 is TGTGCCAGTAGGGTTAATGAAAAACTGTTTTTT.

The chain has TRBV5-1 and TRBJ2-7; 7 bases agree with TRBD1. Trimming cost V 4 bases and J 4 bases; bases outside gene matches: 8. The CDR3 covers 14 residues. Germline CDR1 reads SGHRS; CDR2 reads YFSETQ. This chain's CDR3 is CASSLRQGAYEQYF. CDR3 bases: TGCGCCAGCAGCCTTCGACAGGGAGCATACGAGCAGTACTTC.

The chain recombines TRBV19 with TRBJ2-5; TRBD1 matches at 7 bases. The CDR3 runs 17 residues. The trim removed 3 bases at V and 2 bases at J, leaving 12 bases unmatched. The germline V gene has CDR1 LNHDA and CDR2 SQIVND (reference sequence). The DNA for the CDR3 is TGTGCCAGTAGTATTAGTAGAGGGACGACAGGGCAAGAGACCCAGTACTTC. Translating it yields CASSISRGTTGQETQYF.

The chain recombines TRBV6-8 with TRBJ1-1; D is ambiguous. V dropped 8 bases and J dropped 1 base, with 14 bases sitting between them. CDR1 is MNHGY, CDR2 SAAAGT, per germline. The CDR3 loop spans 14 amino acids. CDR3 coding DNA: TGTGCCAGCGGAGTAACAGCATCGAACACTGAAGCTTTCTTT. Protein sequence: CASGVTASNTEAFF.

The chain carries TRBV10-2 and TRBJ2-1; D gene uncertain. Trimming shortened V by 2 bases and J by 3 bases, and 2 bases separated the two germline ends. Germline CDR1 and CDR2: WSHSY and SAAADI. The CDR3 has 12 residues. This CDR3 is CASSERYNEQFF. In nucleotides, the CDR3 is TGCGCCAGCAGTGAGCGCTACAATGAGCAGTTCTTC.

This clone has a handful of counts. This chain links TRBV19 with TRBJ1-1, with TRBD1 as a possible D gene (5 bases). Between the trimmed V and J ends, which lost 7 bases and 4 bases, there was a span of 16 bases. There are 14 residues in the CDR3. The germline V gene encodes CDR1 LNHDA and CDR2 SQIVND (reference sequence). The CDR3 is CASTLGGEPTEAFF. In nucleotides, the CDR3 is TGTGCCAGTACCCTGGGGGGGGAACCCACTGAAGCTTTCTTT.

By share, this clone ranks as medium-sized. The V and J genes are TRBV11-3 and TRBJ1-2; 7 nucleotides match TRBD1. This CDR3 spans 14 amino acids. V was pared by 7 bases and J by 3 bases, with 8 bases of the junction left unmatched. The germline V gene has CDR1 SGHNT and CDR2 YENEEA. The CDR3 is CASNPGGLYYGYTF. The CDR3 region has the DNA TGTGCCAGCAACCCAGGGGGGCTGTACTATGGCTACACCTTC.

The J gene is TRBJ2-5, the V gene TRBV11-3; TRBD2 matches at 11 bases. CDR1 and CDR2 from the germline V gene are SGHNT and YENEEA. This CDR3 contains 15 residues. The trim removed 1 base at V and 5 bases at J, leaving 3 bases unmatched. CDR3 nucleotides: TGTGCCAGCAGCTTAGGTAGCGGGGGGGTGGAGACCCAGTACTTC. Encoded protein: CASSLGSGGVETQYF.

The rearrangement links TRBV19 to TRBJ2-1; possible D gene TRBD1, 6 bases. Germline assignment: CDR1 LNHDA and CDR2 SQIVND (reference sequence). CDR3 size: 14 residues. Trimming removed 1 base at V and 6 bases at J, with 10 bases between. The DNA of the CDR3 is TGTGCCAGTAGTATAGTAGTGGACAGCAATGAGCAGTTCTTC. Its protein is CASSIVVDSNEQFF.

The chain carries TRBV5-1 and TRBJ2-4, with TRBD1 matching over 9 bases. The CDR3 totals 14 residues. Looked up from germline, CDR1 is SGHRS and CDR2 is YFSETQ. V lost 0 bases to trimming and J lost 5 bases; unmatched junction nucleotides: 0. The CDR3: CASSLGTGENIQYF. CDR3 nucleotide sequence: TGCGCCAGCAGCTTGGGGACAGGGGAAAACATTCAGTACTTC. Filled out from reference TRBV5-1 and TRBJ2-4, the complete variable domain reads KAGVTQTPRYLIKTRGQQVTLSCSPISGHRSVSWYQQTPGQGLQFLFEYFSETQRNKGNFPGRFSGRQFSNSRSEMNVSTLELGDSALYLCASSLGTGENIQYFGAGTRLSVL.

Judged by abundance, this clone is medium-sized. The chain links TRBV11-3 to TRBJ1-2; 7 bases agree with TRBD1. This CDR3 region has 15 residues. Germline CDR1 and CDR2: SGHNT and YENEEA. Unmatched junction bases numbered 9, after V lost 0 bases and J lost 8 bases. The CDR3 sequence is CASSLEAVTGNGYTF. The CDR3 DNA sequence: TGTGCCAGCAGCTTAGAAGCAGTGACAGGGAACGGCTACACCTTC.